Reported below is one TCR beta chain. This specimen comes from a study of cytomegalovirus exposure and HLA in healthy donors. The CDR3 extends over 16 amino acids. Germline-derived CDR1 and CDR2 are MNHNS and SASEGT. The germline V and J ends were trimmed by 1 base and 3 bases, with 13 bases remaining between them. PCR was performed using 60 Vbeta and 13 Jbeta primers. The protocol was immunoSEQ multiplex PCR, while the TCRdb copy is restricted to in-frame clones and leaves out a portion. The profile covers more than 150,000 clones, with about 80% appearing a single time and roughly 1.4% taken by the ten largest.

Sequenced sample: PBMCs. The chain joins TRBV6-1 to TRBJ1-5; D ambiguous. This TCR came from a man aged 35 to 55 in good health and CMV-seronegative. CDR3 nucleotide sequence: TGTGCCAGCAGTGAAGGAGCACGACTGATCAATCAGCCCCAGCATTTT. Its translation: CASSEGARLINQPQHF.